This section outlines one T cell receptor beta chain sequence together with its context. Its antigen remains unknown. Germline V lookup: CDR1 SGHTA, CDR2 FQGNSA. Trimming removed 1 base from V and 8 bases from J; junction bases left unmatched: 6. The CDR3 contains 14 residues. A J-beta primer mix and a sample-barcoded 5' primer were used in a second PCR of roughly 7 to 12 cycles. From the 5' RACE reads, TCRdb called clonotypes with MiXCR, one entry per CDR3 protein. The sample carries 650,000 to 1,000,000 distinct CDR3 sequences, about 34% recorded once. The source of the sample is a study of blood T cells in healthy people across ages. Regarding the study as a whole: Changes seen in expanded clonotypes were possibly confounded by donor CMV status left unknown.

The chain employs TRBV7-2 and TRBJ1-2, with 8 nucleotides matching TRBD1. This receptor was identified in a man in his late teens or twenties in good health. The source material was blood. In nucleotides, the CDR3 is TGTGCCAGCAGCTTAGGCCCAGGGGGCAGGGGCTACACCTTC. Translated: CASSLGPGGRGYTF.